This T cell receptor beta chain stems from a study of blood T cell repertoires in COVID-19. In the original processing: Amplified reference gene primers provided the basis for estimating nucleated cell counts. The data were produced by immunoSEQ multiplex PCR, yet TCRdb's version contains in-frame clones alone and is incomplete. Clone size and V and J calls were adopted from that table, with D and trimming inferred from the DNA. The sample shows 150,000 to 200,000 clones, approximately 80% of them seen only once. The CDR3 has 14 amino acids. Germline assignment: CDR1 SGHTA and CDR2 FQGNSA. The junction had 1 base not matched to a gene; V was cut back by 4 bases and J by 5 bases. The cohort comprised adults aged 18 to 89 years residing in about 25 US areas. Participants' own reports of clinical history determined their cohort assignment.

This TCR derives from a man between 50 and 59 years old who had recovered from COVID-19. This sequence joins TRBV7-2 and TRBJ1-4; TRBD1 matches at 10 bases. The specimen was PBMCs or T cells enriched from blood (not recorded which). The CDR3 nucleotides are TGTGCCAGCAGCTCGGACAGGGGGAATGAAAAACTGTTTTTT. This codes for CASSSDRGNEKLFF.